This T cell receptor (beta chain) came from a study of post-analysis software for immune sequencing data. Whole-study results and caveats: Five or six TRBV segments were more frequent in patients than controls; TRBV5-6, TRBV5-1 and TRBV20-1 belonged to this group.

The CDR3 totals 14 residues. V lost 2 bases, J lost 6 bases, and 8 bases stayed unmatched. Germline lookup yields CDR1 DFQATT and CDR2 SNEGSKA (reference sequence). This clonotype was counted a single time. Antigen specificity is unknown. cDNA libraries for TCR beta contained unique molecular identifiers. TCRdb recomputed calls from the PCR reads with MiXCR, one row per CDR3 protein. In the table there are about 540,000 distinct CDR3 sequences, around a third of which are singletons. The sample comprised blood. The TCR was taken from a girl under 18 with multiple sclerosis. The chain is built from TRBV20-1 and TRBJ2-3, with 7 bases lining up with TRBD1. The CDR3 protein is CSARRTGGVDTQYF. Here the CDR3 DNA reads TGCAGTGCTAGAAGGACAGGAGGAGTGGATACGCAGTATTTT.